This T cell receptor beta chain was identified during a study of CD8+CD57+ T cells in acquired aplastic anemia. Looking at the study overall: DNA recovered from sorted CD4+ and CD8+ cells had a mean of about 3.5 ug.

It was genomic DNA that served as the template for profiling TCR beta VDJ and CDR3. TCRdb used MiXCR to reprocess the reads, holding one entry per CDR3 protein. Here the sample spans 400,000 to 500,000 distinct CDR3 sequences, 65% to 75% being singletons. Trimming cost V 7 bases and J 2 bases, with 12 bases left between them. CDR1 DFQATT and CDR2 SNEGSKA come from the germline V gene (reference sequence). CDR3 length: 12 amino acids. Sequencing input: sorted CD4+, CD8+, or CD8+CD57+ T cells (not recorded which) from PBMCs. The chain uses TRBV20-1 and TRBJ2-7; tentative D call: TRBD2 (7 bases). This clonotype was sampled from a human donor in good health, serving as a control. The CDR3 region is CSVGRGPYEQYF. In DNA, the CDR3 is TGCAGTGTTGGGCGGGGGCCCTACGAGCAGTACTTC.